The TCR beta chain described here comes from a study of T cell repertoires in cytomegalovirus infection. In this sample, this clonotype turned up a few times. The V and J ends lost 1 base and 2 bases, in that order; junction bases with no gene match: 2. The CDR3 runs to 17 residues. Germline V gene lookup returns CDR1 SGHNT and CDR2 YYREEE (reference sequence). MiXCR was run by TCRdb on the reads, yielding one entry per CDR3 protein. The data show 250,000 or so distinct CDR3 sequences, approximately 13% seen once. Sequences were obtained from PBMCs. This clonotype was sampled from a human donor in good health (CMV status not recorded). Some clones in this sample may be carry-over from other donors' samples. The rearrangement uses TRBV5-4 and TRBJ2-2, with 13 nucleotides matching TRBD2. This CDR3 is CASSLKGLAGNTGELFF. In nucleotides, the CDR3 is TGTGCCAGCAGCTTGAAGGGACTAGCGGGAAACACCGGGGAGCTGTTTTTT.